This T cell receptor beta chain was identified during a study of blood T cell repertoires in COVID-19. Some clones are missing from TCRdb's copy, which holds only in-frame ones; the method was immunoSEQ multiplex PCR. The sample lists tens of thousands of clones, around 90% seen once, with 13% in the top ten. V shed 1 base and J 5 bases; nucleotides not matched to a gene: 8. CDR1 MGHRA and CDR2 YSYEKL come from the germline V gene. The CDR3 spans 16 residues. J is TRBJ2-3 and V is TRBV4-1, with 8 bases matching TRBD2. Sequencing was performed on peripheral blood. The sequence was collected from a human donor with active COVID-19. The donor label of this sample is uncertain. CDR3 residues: CASSQGTGGPEDTQYF. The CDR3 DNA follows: TGCGCCAGCAGCCAAGGCACGGGAGGGCCTGAAGATACGCAGTATTTT.